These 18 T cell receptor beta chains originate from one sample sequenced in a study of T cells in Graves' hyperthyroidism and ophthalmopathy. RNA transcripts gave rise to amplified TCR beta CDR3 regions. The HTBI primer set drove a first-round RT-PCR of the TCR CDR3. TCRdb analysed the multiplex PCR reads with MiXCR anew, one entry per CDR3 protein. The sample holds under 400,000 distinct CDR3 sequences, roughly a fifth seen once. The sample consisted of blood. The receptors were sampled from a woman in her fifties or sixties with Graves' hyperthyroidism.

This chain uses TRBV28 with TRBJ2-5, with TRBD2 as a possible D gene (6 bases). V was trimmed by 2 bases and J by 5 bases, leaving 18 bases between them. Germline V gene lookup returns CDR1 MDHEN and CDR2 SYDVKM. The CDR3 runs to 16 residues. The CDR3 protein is CASSLALGREEETQYF. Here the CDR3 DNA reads TGTGCCAGCAGTTTAGCCCTCGGCAGGGAGGAGGAGACCCAGTACTTC.

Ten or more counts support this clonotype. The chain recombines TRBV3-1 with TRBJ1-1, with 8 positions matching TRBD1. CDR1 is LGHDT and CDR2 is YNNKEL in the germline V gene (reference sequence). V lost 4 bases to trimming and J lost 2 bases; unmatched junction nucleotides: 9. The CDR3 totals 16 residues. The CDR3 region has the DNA TGTGCCAGCAGCCCGACAGGGGCGACAGTAAACACTGAAGCTTTCTTT. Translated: CASSPTGATVNTEAFF.

The CDR3 sequence is CASSPREFYEQYF. CDR3 nucleotides: TGTGCCAGCTCACCGCGCGAGTTCTACGAGCAGTACTTC. The rearrangement joins TRBV18 to TRBJ2-7; unclear D gene. V was pared by 3 bases and J by 3 bases, with 9 bases between. The CDR3 is 13 residues long. CDR1 and CDR2 (germline): KGHSH, LQKENI.

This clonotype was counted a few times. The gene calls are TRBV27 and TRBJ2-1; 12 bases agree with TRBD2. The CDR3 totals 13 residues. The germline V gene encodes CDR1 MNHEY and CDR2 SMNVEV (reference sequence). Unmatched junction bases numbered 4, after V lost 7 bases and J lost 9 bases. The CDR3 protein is CASILAGGGEQFF. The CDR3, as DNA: TGTGCCAGCATCCTAGCGGGAGGGGGTGAGCAGTTCTTC.

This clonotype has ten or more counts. The DNA for the CDR3 is TGTGCCAGCAGTAGACAGGGGCCCTACGAGCAGTACTTC. This gives the protein CASSRQGPYEQYF. This sequence joins TRBV25-1 and TRBJ2-7, with TRBD1 matching over 8 bases. CDR1 and CDR2 from the germline V gene are MGHDK and SYGVNS. The CDR3 consists of 13 residues. V lost 5 bases, J lost 2 bases, and 2 bases stayed unmatched.

CDR3 DNA: TGTGCCAGCAGAGGACAGGGGTCTGGAATTCACTCTGGAAACACCATATATTTT. This sequence encodes CASRGQGSGIHSGNTIYF. The J gene is TRBJ1-3, the V gene TRBV2; TRBD1 matches 9 bases. Germline CDR1 SNHLY, CDR2 FYNNEI. This CDR3 spans 18 amino acids. The V segment lost 6 bases and the J segment 0 bases; nucleotides outside the gene matches: 12.

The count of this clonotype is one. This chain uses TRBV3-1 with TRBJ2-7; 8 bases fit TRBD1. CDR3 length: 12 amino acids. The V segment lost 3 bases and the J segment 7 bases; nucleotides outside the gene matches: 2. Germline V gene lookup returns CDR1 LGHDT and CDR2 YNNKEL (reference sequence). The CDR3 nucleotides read TGTGCCAGCAGCCAGACAGGGGAAGAGCAGTACTTC. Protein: CASSQTGEEQYF.

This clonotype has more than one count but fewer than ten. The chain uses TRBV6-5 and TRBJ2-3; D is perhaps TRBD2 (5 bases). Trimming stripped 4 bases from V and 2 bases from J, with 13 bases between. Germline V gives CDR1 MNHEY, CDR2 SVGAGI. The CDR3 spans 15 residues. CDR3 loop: CASSFRPTNTDTQYF. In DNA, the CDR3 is TGTGCCAGCAGTTTCCGTCCGACTAACACAGATACGCAGTATTTT.

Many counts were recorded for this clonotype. The CDR3 loop is CSASYGAGGGYTF. Here the CDR3 DNA reads TGCAGTGCTAGTTACGGGGCGGGAGGAGGCTACACCTTC. The chain combines TRBV20-1 with TRBJ1-2; the D gene is possibly TRBD1 (5 bases). V dropped 3 bases and J dropped 8 bases, with 16 bases sitting between them. The CDR3 runs 13 residues. Germline CDR1 is DFQATT and CDR2 is SNEGSKA (reference sequence).

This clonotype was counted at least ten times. CDR3 sequence reads: CASSFWLGGTGELFF. CDR3 DNA sequence: TGTGCCAGCAGTTTCTGGCTAGGAGGCACCGGGGAGCTGTTTTTT. This chain joins TRBV12-3 or TRBV12-4 and TRBJ2-2, with a tentative D call TRBD2 (5 bases). CDR3 length: 15 residues. Trimming left V 3 bases short and J 4 bases short, with 12 bases between.

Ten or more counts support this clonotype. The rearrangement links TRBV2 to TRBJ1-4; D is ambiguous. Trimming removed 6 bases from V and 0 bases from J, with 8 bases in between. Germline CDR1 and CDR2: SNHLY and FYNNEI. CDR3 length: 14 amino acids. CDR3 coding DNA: TGTGCCAGCAGCGACGGATCAACTAATGAAAAACTGTTTTTT. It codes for CASSDGSTNEKLFF.

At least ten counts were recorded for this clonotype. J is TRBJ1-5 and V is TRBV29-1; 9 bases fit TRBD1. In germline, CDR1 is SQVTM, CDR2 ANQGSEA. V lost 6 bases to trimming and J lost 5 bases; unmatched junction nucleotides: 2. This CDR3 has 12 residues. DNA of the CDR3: TGCAGCGTCCGACAGGGGGATCAGCCCCAGCATTTT. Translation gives CSVRQGDQPQHF.

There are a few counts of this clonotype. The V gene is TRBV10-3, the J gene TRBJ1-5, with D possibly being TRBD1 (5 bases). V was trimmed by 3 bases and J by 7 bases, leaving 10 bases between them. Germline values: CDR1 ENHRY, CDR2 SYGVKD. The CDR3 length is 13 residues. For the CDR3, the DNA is TGTGCCATCAGTGATGAGGGGAGGCAGCCCCAGCATTTT. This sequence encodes CAISDEGRQPQHF.

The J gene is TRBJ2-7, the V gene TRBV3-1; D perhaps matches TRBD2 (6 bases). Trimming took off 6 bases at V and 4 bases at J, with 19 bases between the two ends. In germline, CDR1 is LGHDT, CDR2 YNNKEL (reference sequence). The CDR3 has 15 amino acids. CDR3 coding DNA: TGTGCCAGCAGTGGGGGGAGAAAGGGGCAATACGAGCAGTACTTC. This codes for CASSGGRKGQYEQYF.

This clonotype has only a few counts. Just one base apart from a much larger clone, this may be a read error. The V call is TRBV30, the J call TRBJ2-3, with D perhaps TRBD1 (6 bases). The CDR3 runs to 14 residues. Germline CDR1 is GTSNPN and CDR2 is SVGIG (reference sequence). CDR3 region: CAWRLGAWTDTQCF. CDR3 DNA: TGTGCCTGGAGATTGGGGGCGTGGACAGATACGCAGTGTTTT.

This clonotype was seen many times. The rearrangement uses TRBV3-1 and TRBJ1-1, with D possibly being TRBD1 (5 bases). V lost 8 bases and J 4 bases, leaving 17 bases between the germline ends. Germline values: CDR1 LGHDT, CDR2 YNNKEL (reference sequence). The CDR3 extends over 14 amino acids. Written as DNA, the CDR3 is TGTGCCAGCGGCACGAAGGGTGGGGCCACTGAAGCTTTCTTT. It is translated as CASGTKGGATEAFF.

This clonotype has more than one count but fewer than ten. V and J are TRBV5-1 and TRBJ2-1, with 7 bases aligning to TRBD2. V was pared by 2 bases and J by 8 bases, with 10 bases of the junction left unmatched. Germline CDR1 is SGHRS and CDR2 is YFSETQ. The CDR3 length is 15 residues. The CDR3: CASSFGAAGVHEQFF. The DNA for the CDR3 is TGCGCCAGCAGCTTTGGGGCGGCGGGGGTCCATGAGCAGTTCTTC.

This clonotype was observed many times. The CDR3 here is CSVRTSGNEQFF. CDR3 in DNA: TGCAGCGTCAGGACTAGCGGGAATGAGCAGTTCTTC. This rearrangement joins TRBV29-1 to TRBJ2-1, with 11 positions matching TRBD2. Germline CDR1 reads SQVTM; CDR2 reads ANQGSEA. After removal of 6 bases from V and 7 bases from J, the junction contained 2 bases not matched to a gene. This CDR3 has 12 residues.